This is a list of T cell receptor beta chains from one sample in a study of T cells after yellow fever vaccination. MiXCR, run by TCRdb on the 5' RACE reads, gives a single entry per CDR3 protein. Of roughly 260,000 distinct CDR3 sequences in the sample, around 13% are singletons; the top ten hold approximately 0.49%. This material consisted of CD4+ T cells sorted from PBMCs, taken 45 days after the yellow fever booster vaccination. The source is a man aged 25 to 40 who received the YFV17D yellow fever vaccine. The CDR3 runs from the conserved cysteine through the conserved F or W. Each record gives: V gene, clone size, J gene, D gene, CDR3 DNA, CDR3 protein. D genes are given only for firm matches. Clone sizes are given selectively: once, few, many, or a class where the clone is expanded.

v_call: TRBV20-1
clone_size: NA
j_call: TRBJ2-3
d_call: TRBD2
cdr3_nt: TGCAGTGCTAGTGGGCGGGAGGGTACGCAGTATTTT
cdr3_aa: CSASGREGTQYF

v_call: TRBV18
clone_size: NA
j_call: TRBJ1-1
d_call: TRBD1
cdr3_nt: TGTGCCAGCTCACCACAAAGCTTGTTGGGACAGATTAACACTGAAGCTTTCTTT
cdr3_aa: CASSPQSLLGQINTEAFF

v_call: TRBV10-3
clone_size: NA
j_call: TRBJ2-2
d_call: NA
cdr3_nt: TGTGCCATCACCAATTTTCTGGGATCTAGCACCGGGGAGCTGTTTTTT
cdr3_aa: CAITNFLGSSTGELFF

v_call: TRBV20-1
clone_size: few
j_call: TRBJ2-3
d_call: TRBD2
cdr3_nt: TGCAGTGCAGATGCTAGCGGAAGCACAGATACGCAGTATTTT
cdr3_aa: CSADASGSTDTQYF

v_call: TRBV18
clone_size: NA
j_call: TRBJ2-6
d_call: NA
cdr3_nt: TGTGCCAGCTCCCCGGGGTCCTCTGGGGCCAACGTCCTGACTTTC
cdr3_aa: CASSPGSSGANVLTF

v_call: TRBV3-1
clone_size: NA
j_call: TRBJ2-5
d_call: TRBD2
cdr3_nt: TGTGCCAGCAGCCAAGAGATGCTCATGCGGGAGCGACAAGAGAACCAGTACTTC
cdr3_aa: CASSQEMLMRERQENQYF

v_call: TRBV20-1
clone_size: many
j_call: TRBJ2-7
d_call: NA
cdr3_nt: TGCAGTGCTAGTCGGCCCAGTGCCCCCTACGAGCAGTACTTC
cdr3_aa: CSASRPSAPYEQYF

v_call: TRBV5-1
clone_size: few
j_call: TRBJ1-3
d_call: TRBD1
cdr3_nt: TGCGCCAGCAGCGCAGAGGGGGCTACTGGAAACACCATATATTTT
cdr3_aa: CASSAEGATGNTIYF

v_call: TRBV7-2
clone_size: once
j_call: TRBJ2-5
d_call: NA
cdr3_nt: TGTGCCAGCAGCGATACCTCAGTCAGCGTCCAGTACTTC
cdr3_aa: CASSDTSVSVQYF

v_call: TRBV7-2
clone_size: NA
j_call: TRBJ2-3
d_call: TRBD2
cdr3_nt: TGTGCCAGCAGGGAGGGACTAGCCACAGATACGCAGTATTTT
cdr3_aa: CASREGLATDTQYF

v_call: TRBV20-1
clone_size: NA
j_call: TRBJ2-7
d_call: NA
cdr3_nt: TGCAGTGCTCTACAGGGTTACGAGCAGTACTTC
cdr3_aa: CSALQGYEQYF

v_call: TRBV20-1
clone_size: NA
j_call: TRBJ1-2
d_call: NA
cdr3_nt: TGCAGTGCTAGAGACTCCAGAATCGGAAACTATGGCTACACCTTC
cdr3_aa: CSARDSRIGNYGYTF

v_call: TRBV20-1
clone_size: few
j_call: TRBJ1-5
d_call: NA
cdr3_nt: TGCAGTGCTAGTAGCAGAAATCAGCCCCAGCATTTT
cdr3_aa: CSASSRNQPQHF

v_call: TRBV7-8
clone_size: few
j_call: TRBJ2-1
d_call: NA
cdr3_nt: TGTGCCAGCAGCTTAGTTGGCGGCTTGCAGTTCTTC
cdr3_aa: CASSLVGGLQFF

v_call: TRBV12-3/TRBV12-4
clone_size: few
j_call: TRBJ2-1
d_call: TRBD2
cdr3_nt: TGTGCCAGCACCCGACTAGCGGGGTCCTACAATGAGCAGTTCTTC
cdr3_aa: CASTRLAGSYNEQFF

v_call: TRBV20-1
clone_size: NA
j_call: TRBJ2-7
d_call: TRBD1
cdr3_nt: TGCAGTGCCGTTCCGGGACAGTGGGCTGAGGAGCAGTACTTC
cdr3_aa: CSAVPGQWAEEQYF

v_call: TRBV7-8
clone_size: few
j_call: TRBJ2-7
d_call: NA
cdr3_nt: TGTGCCAGCAGCCTACTTACAGGGTTCCGCGAGCAGTACTTC
cdr3_aa: CASSLLTGFREQYF

v_call: TRBV11-2
clone_size: NA
j_call: TRBJ1-1
d_call: NA
cdr3_nt: TGTGCCAGCAGCTTAGATAACAGGGTGGAAGCTTTCTTT
cdr3_aa: CASSLDNRVEAFF

v_call: TRBV5-6
clone_size: few
j_call: TRBJ1-1
d_call: NA
cdr3_nt: TGTGCCAGCAGCTTGGGGGTATCCTGGAACACTGAAGCTTTCTTT
cdr3_aa: CASSLGVSWNTEAFF

v_call: TRBV12-3/TRBV12-4
clone_size: many
j_call: TRBJ2-1
d_call: TRBD2
cdr3_nt: TGTGCCAGCAGTCCCGGGACTAGCGGTTACAATGAGCAGTTCTTC
cdr3_aa: CASSPGTSGYNEQFF

v_call: TRBV11-2
clone_size: many
j_call: TRBJ2-7
d_call: NA
cdr3_nt: TGTGCCAGCAGCTTAGATGAAAGGGGGTACTACGAGCAGTACTTC
cdr3_aa: CASSLDERGYYEQYF

v_call: TRBV5-1
clone_size: many
j_call: TRBJ2-1
d_call: TRBD2
cdr3_nt: TGCGCCAGCAGCCTAAGTGGCGGGAGTAGGTATGAGCAGTTCTTC
cdr3_aa: CASSLSGGSRYEQFF

v_call: TRBV29-1
clone_size: few
j_call: TRBJ2-1
d_call: TRBD2
cdr3_nt: TGCAGCGTTGAAACTAGCGGCCACTACAATGAGCAGTTCTTC
cdr3_aa: CSVETSGHYNEQFF

v_call: TRBV28
clone_size: few
j_call: TRBJ1-4
d_call: TRBD1
cdr3_nt: TGTGCCACCCGACAGGGAGGCAAAAAACTGTTTTTT
cdr3_aa: CATRQGGKKLFF

v_call: TRBV9
clone_size: NA
j_call: TRBJ2-1
d_call: TRBD2
cdr3_nt: TGTGCCAGCAGCGTAGGGGACGCGGGGGTCCGCAATGAGCAGTTCTTC
cdr3_aa: CASSVGDAGVRNEQFF

v_call: TRBV20-1
clone_size: NA
j_call: TRBJ1-4
d_call: TRBD1
cdr3_nt: TGCAGTGCTAGAGATTGGCAGGGGGGTACTAATGAAAAACTGTTTTTT
cdr3_aa: CSARDWQGGTNEKLFF

v_call: TRBV29-1
clone_size: NA
j_call: TRBJ2-1
d_call: TRBD2
cdr3_nt: TGCAGCGCCTTGTCTGCGGGAGTTGCTGAGCAGTTCTTC
cdr3_aa: CSALSAGVAEQFF

v_call: TRBV24-1
clone_size: many
j_call: TRBJ2-7
d_call: NA
cdr3_nt: TGTGCCACCAGTGAGAGGACCAAATCCTACGAGCAGTACTTC
cdr3_aa: CATSERTKSYEQYF

v_call: TRBV12-3/TRBV12-4
clone_size: NA
j_call: TRBJ2-1
d_call: NA
cdr3_nt: TGTGCCAGCAGTTGGTTGTTCGGCCGAAGTGATGATAAAGCGTTTTACAATGAGCAGTTCTTC
cdr3_aa: CASSWLFGRSDDKAFYNEQFF